This paragraph covers one TCR beta chain sequence. Its target is not known. Per germline, CDR1 MNHEY and CDR2 SVGEGT. The CDR3 contains 15 residues. Trimming shortened V by 2 bases and J by 0 bases, and 5 bases separated the two germline ends. This specimen comes from a study of T cell repertoires in cytomegalovirus infection. Study in general: CMV infection and matching HLA type were both indicated by public TCR beta signatures. Findings of the study overall: HLA-C-restricted CMV-specific TCR beta clonotypes were dominant in the ex vivo response.

MiXCR, run by TCRdb on the reads, gives a single entry per CDR3 protein. The profile shows roughly 110,000 distinct CDR3 sequences, 10% of them singletons. V and J are TRBV6-2 or TRBV6-3 and TRBJ2-6; D gene uncertain. The clonotype comes from a human donor in good health (CMV status not recorded). Some clones in this sample may be carry-over from other donors' samples. Material for sequencing was PBMCs, sequenced either directly or after in vitro stimulation (not recorded which). Here the CDR3 DNA reads TGTGCCAGCAGTTACCACCACTCTGGGGCCAACGTCCTGACTTTC. It encodes CASSYHHSGANVLTF.